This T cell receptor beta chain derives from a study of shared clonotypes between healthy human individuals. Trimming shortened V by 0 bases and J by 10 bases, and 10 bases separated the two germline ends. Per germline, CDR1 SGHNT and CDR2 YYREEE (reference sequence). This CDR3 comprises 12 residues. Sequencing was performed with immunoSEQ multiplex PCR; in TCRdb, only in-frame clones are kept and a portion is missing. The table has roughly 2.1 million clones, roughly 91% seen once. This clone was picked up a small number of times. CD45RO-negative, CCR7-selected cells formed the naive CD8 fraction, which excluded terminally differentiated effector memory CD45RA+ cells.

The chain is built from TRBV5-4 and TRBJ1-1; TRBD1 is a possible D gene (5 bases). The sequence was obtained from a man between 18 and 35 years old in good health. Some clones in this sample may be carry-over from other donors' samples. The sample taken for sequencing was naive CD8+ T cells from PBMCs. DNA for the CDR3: TGTGCCAGCAGCTTGGTTGGAGGGGTAGCTTTCTTT. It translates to CASSLVGGVAFF.